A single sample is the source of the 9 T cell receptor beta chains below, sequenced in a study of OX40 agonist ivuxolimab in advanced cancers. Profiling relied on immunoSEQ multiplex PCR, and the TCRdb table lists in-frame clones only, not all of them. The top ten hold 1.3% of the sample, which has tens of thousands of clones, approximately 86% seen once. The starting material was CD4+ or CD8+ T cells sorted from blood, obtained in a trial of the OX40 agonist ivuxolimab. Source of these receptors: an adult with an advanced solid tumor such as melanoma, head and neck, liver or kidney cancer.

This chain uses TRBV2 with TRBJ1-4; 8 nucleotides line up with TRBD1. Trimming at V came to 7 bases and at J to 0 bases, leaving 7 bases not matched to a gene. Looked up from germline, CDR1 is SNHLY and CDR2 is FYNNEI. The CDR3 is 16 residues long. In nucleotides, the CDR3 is TGTGCCAGCACTGGGACAGGAATTACAACTAATGAAAAACTGTTTTTT. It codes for CASTGTGITTNEKLFF.

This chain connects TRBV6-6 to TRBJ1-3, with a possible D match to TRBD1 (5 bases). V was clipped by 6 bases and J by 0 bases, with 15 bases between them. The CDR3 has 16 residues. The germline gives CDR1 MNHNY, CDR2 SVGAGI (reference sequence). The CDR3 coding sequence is TGTGCCAGCAGCCTACTCGGGGGGACCTCTGGAAACACCATATATTTT. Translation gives CASSLLGGTSGNTIYF.

The CDR3 region has the DNA TGTGCCAGCAGCCTGGGGAAGGCCGCCGTAGCTTTCTTT. It translates to CASSLGKAAVAFF. This chain joins TRBV5-4 and TRBJ1-1; no definite D call. The CDR3 runs 13 residues. Germline V gene data show CDR1 as SGHNT and CDR2 as YYREEE (reference sequence). With 4 bases removed from V and 10 bases from J, the gap between germline ends came to 17 bases.

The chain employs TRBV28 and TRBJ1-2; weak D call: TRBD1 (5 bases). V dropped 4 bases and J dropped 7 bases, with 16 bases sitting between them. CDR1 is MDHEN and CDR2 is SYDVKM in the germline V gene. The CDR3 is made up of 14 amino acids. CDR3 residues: CASSSQGRAFGYTF. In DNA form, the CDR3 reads TGTGCCAGCAGTTCCCAGGGCAGGGCATTTGGCTACACCTTC.

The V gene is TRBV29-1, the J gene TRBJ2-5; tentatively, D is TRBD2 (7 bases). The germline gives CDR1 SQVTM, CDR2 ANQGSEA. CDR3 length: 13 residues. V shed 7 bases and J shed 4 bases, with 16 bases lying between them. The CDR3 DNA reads TGCAGCGCTAGGGGGGGATTGGGAGAGACCCAGTACTTC. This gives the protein CSARGGLGETQYF.

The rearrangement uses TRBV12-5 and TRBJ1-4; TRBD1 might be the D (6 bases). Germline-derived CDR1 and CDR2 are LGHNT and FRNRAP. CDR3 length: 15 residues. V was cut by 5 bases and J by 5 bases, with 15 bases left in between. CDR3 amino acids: CASGPGQHPNEKLFF. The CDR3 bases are TGTGCTAGTGGTCCGGGACAACATCCCAATGAAAAACTGTTTTTT.

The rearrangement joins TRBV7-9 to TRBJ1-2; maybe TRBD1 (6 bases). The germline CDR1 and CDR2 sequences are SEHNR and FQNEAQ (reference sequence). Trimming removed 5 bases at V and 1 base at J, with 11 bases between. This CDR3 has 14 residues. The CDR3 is CASSLGGINYGYTF. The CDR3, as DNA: TGTGCCAGCAGCCTAGGGGGGATTAACTATGGCTACACCTTC.

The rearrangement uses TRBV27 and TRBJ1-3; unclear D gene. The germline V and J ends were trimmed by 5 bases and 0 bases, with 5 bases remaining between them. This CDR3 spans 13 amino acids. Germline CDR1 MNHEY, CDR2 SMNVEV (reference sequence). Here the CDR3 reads CASSPNSGNTIYF. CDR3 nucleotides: TGTGCCAGCAGTCCCAACTCTGGAAACACCATATATTTT.

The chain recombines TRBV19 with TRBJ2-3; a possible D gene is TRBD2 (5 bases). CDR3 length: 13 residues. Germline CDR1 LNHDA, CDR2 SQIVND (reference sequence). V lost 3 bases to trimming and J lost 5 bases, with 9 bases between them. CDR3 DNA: TGTGCCAGTAGTATGGGAGATCGAGATACGCAGTATTTT. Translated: CASSMGDRDTQYF.